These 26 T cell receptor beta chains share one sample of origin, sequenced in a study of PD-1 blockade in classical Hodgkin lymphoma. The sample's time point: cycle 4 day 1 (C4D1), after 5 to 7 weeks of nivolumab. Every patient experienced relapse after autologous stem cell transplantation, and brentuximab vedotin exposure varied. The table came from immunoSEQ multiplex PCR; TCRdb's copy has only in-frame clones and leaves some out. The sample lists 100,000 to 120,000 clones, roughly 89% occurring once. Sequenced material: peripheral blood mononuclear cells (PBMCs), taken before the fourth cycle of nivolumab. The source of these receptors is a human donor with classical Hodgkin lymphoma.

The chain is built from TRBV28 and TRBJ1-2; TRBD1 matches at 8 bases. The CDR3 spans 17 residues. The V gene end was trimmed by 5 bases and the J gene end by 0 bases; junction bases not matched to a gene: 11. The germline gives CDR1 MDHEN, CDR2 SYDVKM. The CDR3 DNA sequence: TGTGCCAGCAGTCCCACCAAAAGGACAGGGACTAACTATGGCTACACCTTC. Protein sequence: CASSPTKRTGTNYGYTF.

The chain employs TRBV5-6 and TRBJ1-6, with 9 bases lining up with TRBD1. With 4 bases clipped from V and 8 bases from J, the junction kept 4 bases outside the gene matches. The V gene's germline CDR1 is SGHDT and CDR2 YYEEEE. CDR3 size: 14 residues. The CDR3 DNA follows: TGTGCCAGCAGCGCAGGACAGGGGTATTCACCCCTCCACTTT. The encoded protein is CASSAGQGYSPLHF. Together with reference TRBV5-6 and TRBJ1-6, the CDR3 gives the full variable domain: DAGVTQSPTHLIKTRGQQVTLRCSPKSGHDTVSWYQQALGQGPQFIFQYYEEEERQRGNFPDRFSGHQFPNYSSELNVNALLLGDSALYLCASSAGQGYSPLHFGNGTRLTVT.

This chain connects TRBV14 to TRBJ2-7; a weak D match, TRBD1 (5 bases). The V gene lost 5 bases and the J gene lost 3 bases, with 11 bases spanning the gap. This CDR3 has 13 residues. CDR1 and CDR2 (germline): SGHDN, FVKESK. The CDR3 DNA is TGTGCCAGCAGCAAGGACACCAACTACGAGCAGTACTTC. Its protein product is CASSKDTNYEQYF.

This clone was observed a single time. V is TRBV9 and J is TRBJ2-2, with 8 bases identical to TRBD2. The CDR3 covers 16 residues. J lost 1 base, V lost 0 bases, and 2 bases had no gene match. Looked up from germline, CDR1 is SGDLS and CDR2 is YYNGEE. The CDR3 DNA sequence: TGTGCCAGCAGCGTAGGGCTAGCGGGGAACACCGGGGAGCTGTTTTTT. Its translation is CASSVGLAGNTGELFF.

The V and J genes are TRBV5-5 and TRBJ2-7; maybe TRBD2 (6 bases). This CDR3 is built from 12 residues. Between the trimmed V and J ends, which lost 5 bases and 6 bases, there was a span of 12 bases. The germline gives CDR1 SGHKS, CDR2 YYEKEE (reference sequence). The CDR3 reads CASRSLASEQYF. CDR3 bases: TGTGCCAGCAGGAGTCTAGCGAGCGAGCAGTACTTC.

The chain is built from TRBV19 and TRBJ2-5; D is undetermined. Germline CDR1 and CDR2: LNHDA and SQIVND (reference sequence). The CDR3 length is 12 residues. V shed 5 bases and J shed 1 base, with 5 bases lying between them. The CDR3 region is CASSWGQETQYF. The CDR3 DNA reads TGTGCCAGTAGTTGGGGCCAAGAGACCCAGTACTTC.

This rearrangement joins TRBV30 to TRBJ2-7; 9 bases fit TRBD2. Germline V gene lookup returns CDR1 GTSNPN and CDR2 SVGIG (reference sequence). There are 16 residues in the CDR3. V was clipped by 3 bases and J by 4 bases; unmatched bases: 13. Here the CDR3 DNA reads TGTGCCTGGAGCCTGGCATTAGGGACTAGCCATTACGAGCAGTACTTC. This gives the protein CAWSLALGTSHYEQYF.

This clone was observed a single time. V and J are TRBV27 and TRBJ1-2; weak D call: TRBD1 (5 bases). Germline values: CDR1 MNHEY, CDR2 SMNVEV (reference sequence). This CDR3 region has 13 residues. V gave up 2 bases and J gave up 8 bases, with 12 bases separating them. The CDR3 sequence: CASSLMTGGGYTF. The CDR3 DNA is TGTGCCAGCAGTTTAATGACGGGGGGAGGCTACACCTTC.

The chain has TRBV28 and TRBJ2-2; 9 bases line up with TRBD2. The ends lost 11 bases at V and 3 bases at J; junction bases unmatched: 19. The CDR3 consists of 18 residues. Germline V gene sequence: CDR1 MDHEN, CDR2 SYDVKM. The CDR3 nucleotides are TGTGCCCATAGCGCCGGCGGGAGGGCCTCATCGGACACCGGGGAGCTGTTTTTT. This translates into CAHSAGGRASSDTGELFF.

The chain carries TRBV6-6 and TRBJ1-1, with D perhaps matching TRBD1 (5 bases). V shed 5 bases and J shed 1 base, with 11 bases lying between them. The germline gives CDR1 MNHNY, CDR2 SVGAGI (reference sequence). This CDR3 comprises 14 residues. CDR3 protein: CASSGGTPNTEAFF. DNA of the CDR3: TGTGCCAGCAGTGGGGGTACCCCGAACACTGAAGCTTTCTTT.

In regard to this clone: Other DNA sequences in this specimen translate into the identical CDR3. CDR3 nucleotide sequence: TGTGCCAGTAGTATCCTCGGGACGTCGTACGAGCAGTACTTC. It yields the protein CASSILGTSYEQYF. The V gene is TRBV19, the J gene TRBJ2-7; D is perhaps TRBD1 or TRBD2 (5 bases each). Trimming removed 3 bases at V and 4 bases at J, with 13 bases between. This CDR3 spans 14 amino acids. The V gene's germline CDR1 is LNHDA and CDR2 SQIVND (reference sequence).

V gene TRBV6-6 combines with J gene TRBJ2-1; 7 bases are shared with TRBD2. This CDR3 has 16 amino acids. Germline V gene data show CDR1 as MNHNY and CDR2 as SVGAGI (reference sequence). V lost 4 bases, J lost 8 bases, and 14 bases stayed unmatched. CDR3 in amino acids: CASSLSREIHEDEQFF. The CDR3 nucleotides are TGTGCCAGCAGTTTGTCGCGGGAGATCCACGAGGATGAGCAGTTCTTC.

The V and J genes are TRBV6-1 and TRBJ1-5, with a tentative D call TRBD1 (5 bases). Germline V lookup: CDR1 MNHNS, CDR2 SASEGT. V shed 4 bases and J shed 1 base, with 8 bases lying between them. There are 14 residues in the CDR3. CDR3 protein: CASSARDSNQPQHF. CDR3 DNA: TGTGCCAGCAGTGCCCGGGACAGCAATCAGCCCCAGCATTTT.

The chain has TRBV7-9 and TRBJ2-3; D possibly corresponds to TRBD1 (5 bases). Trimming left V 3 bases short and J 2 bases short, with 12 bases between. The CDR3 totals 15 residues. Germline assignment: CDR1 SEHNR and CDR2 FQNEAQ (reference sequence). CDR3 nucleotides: TGTGCCAGCAGCTTGGTGGGGCGGTCCACAGATACGCAGTATTTT. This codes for CASSLVGRSTDTQYF.

CDR3 nucleotides: TGCGCCAGCAGCCGAGGACAGGGGGCGGCGAAGGGCGAAAAACTGTTTTTT. Protein sequence: CASSRGQGAAKGEKLFF. V gene TRBV4-3 combines with J gene TRBJ1-4, with 11 bases lining up with TRBD1. J gave up 8 bases and V 4 bases, and 12 bases lay outside the gene matches. This CDR3 has 17 amino acids. Germline V gene sequence: CDR1 LGHNA, CDR2 YSLEER.

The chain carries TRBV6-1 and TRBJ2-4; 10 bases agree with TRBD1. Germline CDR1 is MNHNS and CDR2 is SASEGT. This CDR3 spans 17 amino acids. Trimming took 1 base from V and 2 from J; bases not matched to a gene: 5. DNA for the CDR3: TGTGCCAGCAGTGAAGGGTGGGACAGGGGACCCAAAAACATTCAGTACTTC. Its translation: CASSEGWDRGPKNIQYF.

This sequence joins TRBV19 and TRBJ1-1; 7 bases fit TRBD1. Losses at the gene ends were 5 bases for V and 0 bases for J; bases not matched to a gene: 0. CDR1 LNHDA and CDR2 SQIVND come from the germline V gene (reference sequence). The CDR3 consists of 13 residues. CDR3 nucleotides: TGTGCCAGTAGTGACAGGGTGAACACTGAAGCTTTCTTT. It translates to CASSDRVNTEAFF.

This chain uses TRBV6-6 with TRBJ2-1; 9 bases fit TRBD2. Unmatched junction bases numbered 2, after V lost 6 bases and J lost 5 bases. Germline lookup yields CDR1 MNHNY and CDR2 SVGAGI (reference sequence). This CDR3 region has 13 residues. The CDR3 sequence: CASSRLADNEQFF. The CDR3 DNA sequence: TGTGCCAGCAGCCGACTAGCGGACAATGAGCAGTTCTTC.

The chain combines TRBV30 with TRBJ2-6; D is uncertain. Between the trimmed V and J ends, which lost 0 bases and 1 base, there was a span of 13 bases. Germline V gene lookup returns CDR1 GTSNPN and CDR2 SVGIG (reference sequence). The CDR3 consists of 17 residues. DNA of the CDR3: TGTGCCTGGAGTGTAAGCAGAGTTCGATCTGGGGCCAACGTCCTGACTTTC. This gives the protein CAWSVSRVRSGANVLTF.

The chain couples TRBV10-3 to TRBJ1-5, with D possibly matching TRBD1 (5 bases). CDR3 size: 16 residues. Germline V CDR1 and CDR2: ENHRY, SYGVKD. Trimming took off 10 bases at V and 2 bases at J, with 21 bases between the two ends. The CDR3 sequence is CATAFQGGFGNQPQHF. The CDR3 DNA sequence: TGTGCCACCGCCTTTCAGGGAGGGTTTGGCAATCAGCCCCAGCATTTT.

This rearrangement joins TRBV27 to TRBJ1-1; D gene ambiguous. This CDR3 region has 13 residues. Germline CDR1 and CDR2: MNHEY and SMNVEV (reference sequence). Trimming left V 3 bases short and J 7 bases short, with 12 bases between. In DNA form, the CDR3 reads TGTGCCAGCAGTTTTTGGGTAGGTGGTGAAGCTTTCTTT. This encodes CASSFWVGGEAFF.

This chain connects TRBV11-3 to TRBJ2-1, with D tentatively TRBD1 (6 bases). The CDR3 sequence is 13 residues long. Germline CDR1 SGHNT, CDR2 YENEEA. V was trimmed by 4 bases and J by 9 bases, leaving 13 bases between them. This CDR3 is CASSSGQWGEQFF. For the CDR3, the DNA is TGTGCCAGCAGCTCCGGACAGTGGGGTGAGCAGTTCTTC.

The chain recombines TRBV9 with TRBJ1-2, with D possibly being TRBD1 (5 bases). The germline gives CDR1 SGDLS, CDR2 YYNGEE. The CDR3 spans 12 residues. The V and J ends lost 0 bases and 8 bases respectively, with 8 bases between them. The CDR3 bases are TGTGCCAGCAGCGTAGGAGGGGTGGGCTACACCTTC. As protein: CASSVGGVGYTF.

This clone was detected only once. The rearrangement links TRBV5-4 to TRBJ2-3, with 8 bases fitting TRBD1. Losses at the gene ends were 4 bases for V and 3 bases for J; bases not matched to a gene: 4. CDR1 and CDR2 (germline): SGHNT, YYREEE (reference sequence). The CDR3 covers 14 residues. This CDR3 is CASSTRQGTDTQYF. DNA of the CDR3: TGTGCCAGCAGCACCAGACAGGGGACAGATACGCAGTATTTT.

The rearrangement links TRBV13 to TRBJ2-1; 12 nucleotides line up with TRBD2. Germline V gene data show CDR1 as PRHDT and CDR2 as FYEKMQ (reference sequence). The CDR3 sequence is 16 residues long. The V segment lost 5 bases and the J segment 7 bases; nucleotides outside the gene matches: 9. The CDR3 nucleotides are TGTGCCAGCAGCCCTGCTCTAGCGGGAGGGCCGAATGAGCAGTTCTTC. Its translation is CASSPALAGGPNEQFF.

DNA for the CDR3: TGTGCCAGCAGTTCAACCCCCCCCGCGGGAGGTATTAGTGAGCAGTTCTTC. This codes for CASSSTPPAGGISEQFF. The chain recombines TRBV27 with TRBJ2-1; 8 positions agree with TRBD2. This CDR3 is built from 17 residues. Germline-derived CDR1 and CDR2 are MNHEY and SMNVEV (reference sequence). After removal of 4 bases from V and 9 bases from J, the junction contained 17 bases not matched to a gene.